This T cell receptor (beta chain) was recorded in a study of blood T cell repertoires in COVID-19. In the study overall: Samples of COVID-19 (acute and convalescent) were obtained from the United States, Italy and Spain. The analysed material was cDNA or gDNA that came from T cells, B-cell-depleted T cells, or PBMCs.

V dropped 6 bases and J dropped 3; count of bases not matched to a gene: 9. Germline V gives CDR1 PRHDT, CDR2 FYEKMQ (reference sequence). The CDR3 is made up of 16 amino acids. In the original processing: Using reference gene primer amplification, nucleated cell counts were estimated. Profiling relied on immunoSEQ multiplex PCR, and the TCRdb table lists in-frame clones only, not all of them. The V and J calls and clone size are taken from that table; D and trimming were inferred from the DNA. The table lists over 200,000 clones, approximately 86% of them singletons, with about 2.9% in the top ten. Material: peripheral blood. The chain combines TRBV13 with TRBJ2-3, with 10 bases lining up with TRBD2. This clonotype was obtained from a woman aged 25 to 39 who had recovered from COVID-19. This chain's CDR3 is CASSSRSGGATDTQYF. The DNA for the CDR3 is TGTGCCAGCAGTTCCAGGAGCGGGGGGGCTACAGATACGCAGTATTTT.